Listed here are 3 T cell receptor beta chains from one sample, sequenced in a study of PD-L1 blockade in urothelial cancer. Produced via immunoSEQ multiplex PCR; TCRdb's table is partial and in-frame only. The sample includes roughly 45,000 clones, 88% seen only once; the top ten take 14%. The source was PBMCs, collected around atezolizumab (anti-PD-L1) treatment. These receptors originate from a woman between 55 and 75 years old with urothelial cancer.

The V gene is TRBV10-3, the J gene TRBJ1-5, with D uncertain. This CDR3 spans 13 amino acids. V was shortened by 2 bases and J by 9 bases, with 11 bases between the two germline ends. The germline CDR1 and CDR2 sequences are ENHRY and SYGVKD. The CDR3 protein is CAISERGLRPQHF. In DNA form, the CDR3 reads TGTGCCATCAGTGAGCGGGGTTTGAGGCCCCAGCATTTT.

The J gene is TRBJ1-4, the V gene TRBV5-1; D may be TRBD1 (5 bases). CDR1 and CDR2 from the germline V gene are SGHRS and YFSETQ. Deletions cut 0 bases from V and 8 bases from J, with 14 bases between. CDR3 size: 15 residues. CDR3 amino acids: CASSLEGRLGEKLFF. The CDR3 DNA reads TGCGCCAGCAGCTTGGAGGGGAGGTTAGGCGAAAAACTGTTTTTT.

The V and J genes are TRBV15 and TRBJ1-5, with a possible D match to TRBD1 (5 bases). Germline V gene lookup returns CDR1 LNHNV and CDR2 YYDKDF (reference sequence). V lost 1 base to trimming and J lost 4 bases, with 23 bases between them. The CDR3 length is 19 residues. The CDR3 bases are TGTGCCACCAGCAGAGGCTACGGTCAGGGTAGAACCGGGAATCAGCCCCAGCATTTT. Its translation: CATSRGYGQGRTGNQPQHF.